The rows below give T cell receptor beta chains drawn from one sample of a study of Tregs in tolerant kidney transplant recipients. Produced via immunoSEQ multiplex PCR; TCRdb's table is partial and in-frame only. The table shows over 50,000 clones, with around 80% occurring only once. The sequenced sample consisted of CD4+ T cells from blood. These receptor sequences come from a human donor in good health. Each CDR3 is given with its conserved first and last residue. D genes are given only for firm matches.

>.|TRBV19|TRBJ1-2
CASSMKVSSYGYTF
>TRBD2|TRBV7-6|TRBJ2-5
CASSSASGGGETQYF
>.|TRBV12-5|TRBJ1-1
CASGLPKGPGFTEAFF
>TRBD1|TRBV10-1|TRBJ1-5
CASNTGTGSQPQHF
>.|TRBV12-5|TRBJ2-7
CASGRGSYEQYF
>.|TRBV4-1|TRBJ2-7
CASSQELTLSVEQYF
>.|TRBV20-1|TRBJ2-5
CSARPETQYF
>.|TRBV6-5|TRBJ1-3
CASSQLQGNTIYF
>.|TRBV30|TRBJ1-2
CAWSSGVRNGYTF
>.|TRBV9|TRBJ1-2
CASSVGVSYGYTF
>.|TRBV13|TRBJ2-6
CASSHMTGIPGANVLTF